The clone carrying this TCR beta chain was found many times. From the 5' RACE reads, TCRdb called clonotypes with MiXCR, one entry per CDR3 protein. The data hold approximately 680,000 distinct CDR3 sequences, with roughly 6.6% observed a single time. The CDR3 is 13 residues long. Trimming cost V 0 bases and J 5 bases, with 7 bases left between them. Germline V lookup: CDR1 MNHEY, CDR2 SMNVEV (reference sequence). This sample was included in a study of identical twins. Another study also made use of these data, one on yellow fever vaccine responses in identical twins.

The receptor's source is a woman between 18 and 30 years old in good health. Material for sequencing was PBMCs. This chain connects TRBV27 to TRBJ2-5; D not resolved. CDR3 residues: CASSLSYWETQYF. Here the CDR3 DNA reads TGTGCCAGCAGTTTATCTTATTGGGAGACCCAGTACTTC.